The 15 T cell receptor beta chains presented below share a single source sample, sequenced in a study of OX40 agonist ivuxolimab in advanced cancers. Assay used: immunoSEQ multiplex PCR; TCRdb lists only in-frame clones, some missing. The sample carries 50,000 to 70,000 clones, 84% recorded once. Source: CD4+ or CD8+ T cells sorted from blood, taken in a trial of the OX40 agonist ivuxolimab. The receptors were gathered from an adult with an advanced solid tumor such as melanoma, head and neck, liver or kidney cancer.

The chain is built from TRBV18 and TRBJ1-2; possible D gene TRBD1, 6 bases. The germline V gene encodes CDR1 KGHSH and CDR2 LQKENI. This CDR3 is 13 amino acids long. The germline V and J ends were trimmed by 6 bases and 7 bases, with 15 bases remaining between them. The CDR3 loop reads CASSPGVLGGYTF. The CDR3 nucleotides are TGTGCCAGCTCGCCAGGGGTTTTAGGTGGCTACACCTTC.

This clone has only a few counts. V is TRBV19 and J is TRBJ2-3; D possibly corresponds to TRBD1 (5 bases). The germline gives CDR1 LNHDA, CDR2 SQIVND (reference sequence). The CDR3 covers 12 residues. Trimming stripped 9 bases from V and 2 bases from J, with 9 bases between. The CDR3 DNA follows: TGTGCCAGCCGACAGTCCACAGATACGCAGTATTTT. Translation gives CASRQSTDTQYF.

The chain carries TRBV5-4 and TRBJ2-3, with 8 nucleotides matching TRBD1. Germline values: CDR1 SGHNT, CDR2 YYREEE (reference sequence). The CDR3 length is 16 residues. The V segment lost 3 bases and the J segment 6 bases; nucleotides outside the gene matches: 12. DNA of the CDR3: TGTGCCAGCAGCTCCCGGACAGGGCCCACTCGGGATACGCAGTATTTT. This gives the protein CASSSRTGPTRDTQYF.

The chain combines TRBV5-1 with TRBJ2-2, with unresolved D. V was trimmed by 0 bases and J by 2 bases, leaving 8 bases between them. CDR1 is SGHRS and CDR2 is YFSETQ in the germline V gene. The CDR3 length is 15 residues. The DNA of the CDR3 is TGCGCCAGCAGCTTGGCAGGTTCAAACACCGGGGAGCTGTTTTTT. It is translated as CASSLAGSNTGELFF.

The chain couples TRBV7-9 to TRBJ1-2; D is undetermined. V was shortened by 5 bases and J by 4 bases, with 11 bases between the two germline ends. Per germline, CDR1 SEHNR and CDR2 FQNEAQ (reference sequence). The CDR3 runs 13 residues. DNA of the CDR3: TGTGCCAGCAGCGCCGTTGGAACCTATGGCTACACCTTC. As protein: CASSAVGTYGYTF.

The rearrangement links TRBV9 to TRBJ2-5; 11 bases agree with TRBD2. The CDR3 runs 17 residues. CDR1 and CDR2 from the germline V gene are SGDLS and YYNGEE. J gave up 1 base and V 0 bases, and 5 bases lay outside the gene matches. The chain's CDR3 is CASSVGTSGGFQETQYF. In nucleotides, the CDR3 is TGTGCCAGCAGCGTAGGAACTAGCGGGGGATTCCAAGAGACCCAGTACTTC. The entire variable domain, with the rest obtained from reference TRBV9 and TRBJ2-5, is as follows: DSGVTQTPKHLITATGQRVTLRCSPRSGDLSVYWYQQSLDQGLQFLIQYYNGEERAKGNILERFSAQQFPDLHSELNLSSLELGDSALYFCASSVGTSGGFQETQYFGPGTRLLVL.

CDR3 bases: TGTGCCAGCAGCGGACTAGCGGGAGGCCTCCAGGCAGATACGCAGTATTTT. It codes for CASSGLAGGLQADTQYF. The chain uses TRBV7-6 and TRBJ2-3; 14 bases map to TRBD2. The CDR3 spans 17 residues. Trimming took 5 bases from V and 4 from J; bases not matched to a gene: 8. Germline lookup yields CDR1 SGHVS and CDR2 FNYEAQ.

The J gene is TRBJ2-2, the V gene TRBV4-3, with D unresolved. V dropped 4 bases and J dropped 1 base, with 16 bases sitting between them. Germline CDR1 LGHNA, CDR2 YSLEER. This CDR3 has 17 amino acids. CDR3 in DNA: TGCGCCAGCAGCCCGGGCGAGGATCCTGGGAACACCGGGGAGCTGTTTTTT. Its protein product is CASSPGEDPGNTGELFF.

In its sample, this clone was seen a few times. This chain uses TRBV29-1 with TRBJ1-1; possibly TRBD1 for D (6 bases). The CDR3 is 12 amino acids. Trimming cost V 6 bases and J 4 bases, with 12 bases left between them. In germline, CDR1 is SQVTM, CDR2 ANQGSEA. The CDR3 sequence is CSVGDTSTEAFF. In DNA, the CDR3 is TGCAGCGTGGGGGACACCAGCACTGAAGCTTTCTTT. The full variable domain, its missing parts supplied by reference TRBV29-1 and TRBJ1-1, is SAVISQKPSRDICQRGTSLTIQCQVDSQVTMMFWYRQQPGQSLTLIATANQGSEATYESGFVIDKFPISRPNLTFSTLTVSNMSPEDSSIYLCSVGDTSTEAFFGQGTRLTVV.

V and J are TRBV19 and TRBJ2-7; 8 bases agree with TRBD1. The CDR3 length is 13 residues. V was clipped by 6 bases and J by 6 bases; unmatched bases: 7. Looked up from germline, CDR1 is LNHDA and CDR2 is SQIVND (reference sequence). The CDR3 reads CASREGGTGEQYF. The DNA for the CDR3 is TGTGCCAGTAGAGAAGGAGGGACAGGCGAGCAGTACTTC.

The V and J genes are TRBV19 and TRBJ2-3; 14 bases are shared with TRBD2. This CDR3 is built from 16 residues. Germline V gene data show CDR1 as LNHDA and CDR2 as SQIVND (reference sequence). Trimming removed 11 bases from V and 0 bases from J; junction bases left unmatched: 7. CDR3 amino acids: CACGLAGGPSTDTQYF. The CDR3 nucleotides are TGTGCCTGCGGACTAGCGGGGGGACCTAGCACAGATACGCAGTATTTT.

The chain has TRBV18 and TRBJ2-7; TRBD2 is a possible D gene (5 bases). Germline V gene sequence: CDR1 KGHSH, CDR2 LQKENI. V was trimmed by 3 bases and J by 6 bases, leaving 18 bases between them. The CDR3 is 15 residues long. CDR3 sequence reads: CASSPPRAGMGEQYF. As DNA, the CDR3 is TGTGCCAGCTCACCCCCGCGGGCGGGTATGGGCGAGCAGTACTTC. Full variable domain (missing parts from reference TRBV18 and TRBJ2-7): NAGVMQNPRHLVRRRGQEARLRCSPMKGHSHVYWYRQLPEEGLKFMVYLQKENIIDESGMPKERFSAEFPKEGPSILRIQQVVRGDSAAYFCASSPPRAGMGEQYFGPGTRLTVT.

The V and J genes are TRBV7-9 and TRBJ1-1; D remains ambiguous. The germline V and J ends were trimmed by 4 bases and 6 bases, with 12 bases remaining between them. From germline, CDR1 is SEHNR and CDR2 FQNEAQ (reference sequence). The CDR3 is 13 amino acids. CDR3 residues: CASSSFKGAEAFF. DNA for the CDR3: TGTGCCAGCAGCTCCTTTAAGGGCGCTGAAGCTTTCTTT. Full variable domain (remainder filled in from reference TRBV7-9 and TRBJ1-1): DTGVSQNPRHKITKRGQNVTFRCDPISEHNRLYWYRQTLGQGPEFLTYFQNEAQLEKSRLLSDRFSAERPKGSFSTLEIQRTEQGDSAMYLCASSSFKGAEAFFGQGTRLTVV.

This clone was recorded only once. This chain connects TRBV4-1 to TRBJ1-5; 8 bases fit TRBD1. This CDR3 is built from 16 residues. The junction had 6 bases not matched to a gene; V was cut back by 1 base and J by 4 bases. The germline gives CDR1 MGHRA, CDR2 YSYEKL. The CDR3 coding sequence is TGCGCCAGCAGCCAAGTCGTCAGGGGGCCAAATCAGCCCCAGCATTTT. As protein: CASSQVVRGPNQPQHF.

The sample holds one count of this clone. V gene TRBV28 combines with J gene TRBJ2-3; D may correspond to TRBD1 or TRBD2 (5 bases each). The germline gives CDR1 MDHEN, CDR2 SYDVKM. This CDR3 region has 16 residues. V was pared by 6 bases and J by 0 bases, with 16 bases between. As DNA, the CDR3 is TGTGCCAGCAGCCCCGCGTCCGGGGCTAGCACAGATACGCAGTATTTT. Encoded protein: CASSPASGASTDTQYF.